The 13 T cell receptor beta chains reported below all come from one sample, sequenced in a study of T cell repertoires in aging, cancer and after chemotherapy. TRB rearrangements spanning V, D and J were amplified using mixed TRB-A/B primers. TCRdb reprocessed the multiplex PCR reads with MiXCR, giving one entry per CDR3 protein. The data contain about 11,000 distinct CDR3 sequences, more than 25% of them singletons. TCR beta rearrangements were amplified from peripheral blood genomic DNA. The sequenced sample consisted of blood. These receptors all stem from a human donor in good health.

This clonotype is classed as medium-sized. CDR3 in DNA: TGTGCCAGCACTTTGACACCTTCCTATGGCTACACCTTC. It encodes CASTLTPSYGYTF. V and J are TRBV6-5 and TRBJ1-2; the D is unclear. Germline loops: CDR1 MNHEY, CDR2 SVGAGI. This CDR3 comprises 13 residues. The germline V and J ends were trimmed by 7 bases and 4 bases, with 13 bases remaining between them.

The chain recombines TRBV4-3 with TRBJ2-7; D tentatively fits TRBD1 or TRBD2 (5 bases each). From germline, CDR1 is LGHNA and CDR2 YSLEER. V lost 0 bases, J lost 9 bases, and 21 bases lay in between. The CDR3 sequence is 16 residues long. Here the CDR3 reads CASSQENQGPYVGQYF. CDR3 nucleotide sequence: TGCGCCAGCAGCCAAGAAAATCAGGGACCCTACGTCGGGCAGTACTTC.

This clonotype was seen only a few times. This chain links TRBV18 with TRBJ1-1; D is undetermined. CDR1 and CDR2 from the germline V gene are KGHSH and LQKENI. The germline V and J ends were trimmed by 5 bases and 6 bases, with 7 bases remaining between them. The CDR3 extends over 11 amino acids. DNA for the CDR3: TGTGCCAGCTCAGTCAAATCTGAAGCTTTCTTT. This encodes CASSVKSEAFF.

The V and J genes are TRBV20-1 and TRBJ2-5; unclear D gene. The length of the CDR3 is 12 residues. Germline CDR1 is DFQATT and CDR2 is SNEGSKA (reference sequence). Trimming pared 6 bases from V and 1 base from J, leaving 9 bases between. This CDR3 is CSAEHLQETQYF. DNA for the CDR3: TGCAGTGCAGAACACCTCCAAGAGACCCAGTACTTC.

This chain joins TRBV27 and TRBJ1-1; 7 bases are shared with TRBD1. V dropped 6 bases and J dropped 3; count of bases not matched to a gene: 10. The length of the CDR3 is 15 residues. Germline values: CDR1 MNHEY, CDR2 SMNVEV (reference sequence). This CDR3 is CASSRPGQRHTEAFF. The CDR3 bases are TGTGCCAGCAGCCGCCCGGGACAGCGCCACACTGAAGCTTTCTTT.

A note on this clonotype: This may stem from a read error, because a much larger clone lies one nucleotide away. The rearrangement uses TRBV27 and TRBJ1-2, with no clear D. This CDR3 region has 12 residues. CDR1 is MNHEY, CDR2 SMNVEV, per germline (reference sequence). Trimming pared 8 bases from V and 4 bases from J, leaving 11 bases between. The CDR3 sequence: CASVQWSYGYTF. In DNA form, the CDR3 reads TGTGCCAGCGTACAGTGGAGCTATGGCTACACCTTC.

This clonotype appeared a few times. This chain uses TRBV29-1 with TRBJ2-3, with D unclear. The CDR3 contains 13 residues. Germline V CDR1 and CDR2: SQVTM, ANQGSEA. Deletions cut 7 bases from V and 10 bases from J, with 21 bases between. The CDR3 DNA sequence: TGCAGCGGGCTGACGGACCGTCTTGGTGCGCAGTATTTT. Its protein product is CSGLTDRLGAQYF.

This sequence joins TRBV12-3 or TRBV12-4 and TRBJ2-2; no reliable D call. The CDR3 spans 15 residues. Trimming cost V 3 bases and J 3 bases, with 11 bases left between them. As DNA, the CDR3 is TGTGCCAGCAGTTTGGGTGACCTTTACACCGGGGAGCTGTTTTTT. Translated: CASSLGDLYTGELFF.

This clonotype has just a few counts. The J gene is TRBJ1-2, the V gene TRBV4-1, with D possibly matching TRBD1 (5 bases). With 0 bases removed from V and 8 bases from J, the gap between germline ends came to 10 bases. This CDR3 has 13 amino acids. In germline, CDR1 is MGHRA, CDR2 YSYEKL. CDR3 protein: CASSQDRVGGYTF. CDR3 bases: TGCGCCAGCAGCCAAGACAGGGTGGGCGGCTACACCTTC.

This clonotype has a handful of counts. The genes are TRBV10-3 and TRBJ2-3; 8 bases line up with TRBD2. V lost 3 bases, J lost 0 bases, and 2 bases stayed unmatched. The germline V gene encodes CDR1 ENHRY and CDR2 SYGVKD. The CDR3 has 15 amino acids. CDR3 DNA: TGTGCCATCAGTGACGGCGGGGGGAGCACAGATACGCAGTATTTT. Amino acid sequence: CAISDGGGSTDTQYF.

V is TRBV7-9 and J is TRBJ2-3; 7 bases map to TRBD2. Germline lookup yields CDR1 SEHNR and CDR2 FQNEAQ (reference sequence). This CDR3 is built from 13 residues. Unmatched junction bases numbered 5, after V lost 11 bases and J lost 0 bases. CDR3 sequence: CAWASGSTDTQYF. The CDR3 DNA follows: TGTGCCTGGGCTAGCGGTAGCACAGATACGCAGTATTTT.

The chain employs TRBV7-3 and TRBJ2-6; 9 bases map to TRBD1. The trim removed 5 bases at V and 1 base at J, leaving 6 bases unmatched. CDR3 length: 17 residues. The germline CDR1 and CDR2 sequences are SGHTA and FQGTGA. The CDR3 here is CASSGGQGDSGANVLTF. In DNA form, the CDR3 reads TGTGCCAGCAGCGGGGGACAGGGTGATTCTGGGGCCAACGTCCTGACTTTC.

V is TRBV5-8 and J is TRBJ1-5; D might be TRBD1 (5 bases). The germline V and J ends were trimmed by 4 bases and 3 bases, with 14 bases remaining between them. The CDR3 covers 15 residues. From germline, CDR1 is SGHTS and CDR2 YDEGEE. The DNA of the CDR3 is TGTGCCAGCAGCCCTGCGGGGGGGTCCAATCAGCCCCAGCATTTT. Its protein product is CASSPAGGSNQPQHF.